What follows describes a single T cell receptor beta chain. Its antigen is not identified. The CDR3 has 20 residues. From germline, CDR1 is LGHNA and CDR2 YNFKEQ. Trimming took 0 bases from V and 0 from J; bases not matched to a gene: 11. The source of the sample is a study of cytomegalovirus exposure and HLA in healthy donors. Overall study: Sequencing of about 200 million T cells in an earlier analysis found around 120 million unique TCR beta sequences. Study-wide results and caveats: A later analysis linked a missense variant in DCLRE1C to the trimming of TCR beta V and J genes. Across donors, sequencing depth was assumed by presence/absence analyses to be roughly uniform.

The primer mix had 60 Vbeta and 13 Jbeta primers. This table comes from immunoSEQ multiplex PCR, and its TCRdb copy is limited to in-frame clones, with some not included. The profile shows around 180,000 clones, 80% of them singletons. V usage is TRBV4-2 and J usage is TRBJ2-1, with 10 positions matching TRBD2. The source material was PBMCs. This clonotype originated in a man aged 25 to 40 in good health and CMV-seropositive. CDR3 coding DNA: TGTGCCAGCAGCCAAGATGTTGCTAGCGGGGGTACGTTCTCCTACAATGAGCAGTTCTTC. Amino acid sequence: CASSQDVASGGTFSYNEQFF.